A single sample is the source of the 30 T cell receptor beta chains below, sequenced in a study of blood T cell repertoires in COVID-19. Profiling relied on immunoSEQ multiplex PCR, and the TCRdb table lists in-frame clones only, not all of them. The sample carries about 210,000 clones, more than 75% recorded once. The sample consisted of peripheral blood. The receptors were sampled from a woman aged 40 to 50 with acute or convalescent COVID-19.

This clone showed up just once. The chain carries TRBV10-3 and TRBJ1-2, with TRBD1 matching 7 bases. With V trimmed by 5 bases and J by 3 bases, 6 bases remained unmatched. Germline V CDR1 and CDR2: ENHRY, SYGVKD. There are 14 residues in the CDR3. The CDR3 loop is CAISQQGNYYGYTF. CDR3 nucleotides: TGTGCCATCAGTCAACAGGGGAACTACTATGGCTACACCTTC.

This clone came up once. The chain couples TRBV4-2 to TRBJ1-5, with a possible D match to TRBD1 (6 bases). Germline V CDR1 and CDR2: LGHNA, YNFKEQ. This CDR3 is built from 16 residues. V shed 1 base and J shed 6 bases, with 16 bases lying between them. The CDR3 loop is CASSQVLGGGGQPQHF. For the CDR3, the DNA is TGTGCCAGCAGCCAAGTTTTGGGGGGCGGGGGTCAGCCCCAGCATTTT.

CDR3 amino acids: CAWRPSGPYEQYF. CDR3 DNA: TGTGCCTGGAGGCCTAGCGGCCCCTACGAGCAGTACTTC. The chain combines TRBV30 with TRBJ2-7, with 7 nucleotides matching TRBD2. This CDR3 is built from 13 residues. Per the germline V gene, CDR1 is GTSNPN and CDR2 is SVGIG (reference sequence). The V and J ends lost 3 bases and 2 bases, in that order; junction bases with no gene match: 4.

Here the CDR3 reads CASSLAGVSGANVLTF. The CDR3 DNA is TGTGCCAGCAGCTTGGCGGGGGTATCTGGGGCCAACGTCCTGACTTTC. The genes are TRBV5-4 and TRBJ2-6; tentative D call: TRBD2 (6 bases). V lost 0 bases to trimming and J lost 1 base, with 8 bases between them. The CDR3 sequence is 16 residues long. Germline CDR1 is SGHNT and CDR2 is YYREEE (reference sequence).

The chain is built from TRBV11-2 and TRBJ2-7, with 7 positions matching TRBD2. CDR3 length equals 15 residues. Germline CDR1 reads SGHAT; CDR2 reads FQNNGV. V was clipped by 0 bases and J by 3 bases; unmatched bases: 5. The CDR3 sequence: CASSLEAGARYEQYF. The DNA of the CDR3 is TGTGCCAGCAGCTTAGAGGCGGGAGCCCGCTACGAGCAGTACTTC. The whole variable domain, remainder taken from reference TRBV11-2 and TRBJ2-7, is EAGVAQSPRYKIIEKRQSVAFWCNPISGHATLYWYQQILGQGPKLLIQFQNNGVVDDSQLPKDRFSAERLKGVDSTLKIQPAKLEDSAVYLCASSLEAGARYEQYFGPGTRLTVT.

The chain employs TRBV10-3 and TRBJ2-1, with D possibly matching TRBD2 (6 bases). Trimming removed 2 bases at V and 10 bases at J, with 12 bases between. This CDR3 contains 13 residues. Per the germline V gene, CDR1 is ENHRY and CDR2 is SYGVKD. The CDR3 loop is CAISEGDGGEQFF. As DNA, the CDR3 is TGTGCCATCAGTGAGGGGGATGGAGGGGAGCAGTTCTTC.

This clone was observed a few times. V and J are TRBV7-2 and TRBJ1-2; 7 nucleotides align to TRBD1. The germline CDR1 and CDR2 sequences are SGHTA and FQGNSA. CDR3 length: 14 amino acids. Trimming removed 4 bases from V and 4 bases from J; junction bases left unmatched: 6. This CDR3 reads CASSSPTGFYGYTF. The CDR3 DNA reads TGTGCCAGCAGCTCTCCGACAGGGTTCTATGGCTACACCTTC.

V usage is TRBV5-8 and J usage is TRBJ2-1, with 10 bases that match TRBD2. The J segment lost 9 bases and the V segment lost 2 bases, leaving 8 bases of the junction unmatched. The CDR3 totals 15 residues. Per germline, CDR1 SGHTS and CDR2 YDEGEE. The CDR3 nucleotides read TGTGCCAGCAGCTTCCAGCGGGGGGGCCTGGGTGAGCAGTTCTTC. Translated, it gives CASSFQRGGLGEQFF.

This chain links TRBV7-8 with TRBJ1-6; a possible D gene is TRBD1 (5 bases). CDR1 and CDR2 from the germline V gene are SGHVS and FQNEAQ. This CDR3 is built from 15 residues. The germline V and J ends were trimmed by 1 base and 5 bases, with 9 bases remaining between them. DNA of the CDR3: TGTGCCAGCAGCTTAGATGAGACAGATAATTCACCCCTCCACTTT. This encodes CASSLDETDNSPLHF. Looking up the rest from reference TRBV7-8 and TRBJ1-6 gives the full variable domain: GAGVSQSPRYKVAKRGQDVALRCDPISGHVSLFWYQQALGQGPEFLTYFQNEAQLDKSGLPSDRFFAERPEGSVSTLKIQRTQQEDSAVYLCASSLDETDNSPLHFGNGTRLTVT.

This clone was detected once. V gene TRBV12-3 or TRBV12-4 combines with J gene TRBJ2-3, with D possibly TRBD1 on 6 matching bases. V lost 3 bases to trimming and J lost 8 bases, with 9 bases between them. This CDR3 is built from 12 residues. The CDR3 nucleotides are TGTGCCAGCAGTTTGACAGGCCTTACGCAGTATTTT. This sequence encodes CASSLTGLTQYF.

CDR3 residues: CASSSKEGTQIIYEQYF. DNA of the CDR3: TGTGCCAGCAGCTCAAAGGAGGGGACTCAAATAATATACGAGCAGTACTTC. V is TRBV9 and J is TRBJ2-7, with a tentative D call TRBD2 (6 bases). Trimming pared 4 bases from V and 4 bases from J, leaving 24 bases between. In germline, CDR1 is SGDLS, CDR2 YYNGEE. The CDR3 has 17 residues.

CDR3 loop: CASSQAGTGGYEAFF. The CDR3 DNA is TGTGCCAGCAGCCAAGCCGGGACAGGGGGCTACGAAGCTTTCTTT. The V gene is TRBV3-1 (or the pseudogene TRBV3-2), the J gene TRBJ1-1, with 12 nucleotides matching TRBD1. CDR1 is LGHDT, CDR2 YNNKEL, per germline (reference sequence). V dropped 1 base and J dropped 8; count of bases not matched to a gene: 5. The CDR3 runs to 15 residues.

This chain connects TRBV24-1 to TRBJ2-1, with D unclear. Germline assignment: CDR1 KGHDR and CDR2 SFDVKD. The germline V and J ends were trimmed by 9 bases and 6 bases, with 14 bases remaining between them. The CDR3 consists of 13 residues. CDR3 DNA: TGTGCCACCCGCCTGAGAGATTCCAATGAGCAGTTCTTC. Translated: CATRLRDSNEQFF.

The J gene is TRBJ2-7, the V gene TRBV30; D not certain. The CDR3 is 11 amino acids. Germline loops: CDR1 GTSNPN, CDR2 SVGIG (reference sequence). V shed 2 bases and J shed 3 bases, with 5 bases lying between them. The CDR3 here is CAWSNNYEQYF. The CDR3 DNA reads as TGTGCCTGGAGTAACAACTACGAGCAGTACTTC. Full variable domain (remainder filled in from reference TRBV30 and TRBJ2-7): SQTIHQWPATLVQPVGSPLSLECTVEGTSNPNLYWYRQAAGRGLQLLFYSVGIGQISSEVPQNLSASRPQDRQFILSSKKLLLSDSGFYLCAWSNNYEQYFGPGTRLTVT.

This chain links TRBV6-4 with TRBJ2-3; 9 nucleotides agree with TRBD2. The V and J ends lost 5 bases and 2 bases, in that order; junction bases with no gene match: 5. The CDR3 has 15 amino acids. CDR1 is MRHNA, CDR2 SNTAGT, per germline. CDR3 nucleotide sequence: TGTGCCAGCAGTTCTAGCGGGGAACTCACAGATACGCAGTATTTT. This gives the protein CASSSSGELTDTQYF.

The chain recombines TRBV3-1 (or the pseudogene TRBV3-2) with TRBJ2-4; 9 positions match TRBD1. Germline trimming cut 4 bases from V and 8 bases from J; bases unmatched to any gene: 9. The CDR3 length is 15 residues. Per the germline V gene, CDR1 is LGHDT and CDR2 is YNNKEL (reference sequence). The CDR3 loop is CASSPRTGELYIQYF. DNA of the CDR3: TGTGCCAGCAGCCCGAGGACAGGGGAGTTATACATTCAGTACTTC.

As for this clone: The sample contains more than one DNA sequence encoding this CDR3. The rearrangement uses TRBV5-5 and TRBJ2-7, with a tentative D call TRBD1 (6 bases). CDR3 length: 13 amino acids. Germline-derived CDR1 and CDR2 are SGHKS and YYEKEE (reference sequence). V shed 0 bases and J shed 4 bases, with 8 bases lying between them. Written as DNA, the CDR3 is TGTGCCAGCAGCTTGGGGGGGCCTTACGAGCAGTACTTC. It encodes CASSLGGPYEQYF.

The chain uses TRBV18 and TRBJ1-1, with 8 nucleotides matching TRBD1. The CDR3 runs to 15 residues. Per the germline V gene, CDR1 is KGHSH and CDR2 is LQKENI. J was trimmed by 5 bases and V by 1 base; bases with no gene match: 6. CDR3 sequence: CASSPQQGVDTEAFF. CDR3 in DNA: TGTGCCAGCTCACCACAACAGGGGGTGGATACTGAAGCTTTCTTT. The whole variable domain, filled in from reference TRBV18 and TRBJ1-1, reads NAGVMQNPRHLVRRRGQEARLRCSPMKGHSHVYWYRQLPEEGLKFMVYLQKENIIDESGMPKERFSAEFPKEGPSILRIQQVVRGDSAAYFCASSPQQGVDTEAFFGQGTRLTVV.

V usage is TRBV19 and J usage is TRBJ2-3; D is undetermined. CDR3 length equals 13 residues. The germline gives CDR1 LNHDA, CDR2 SQIVND (reference sequence). The V end lost 0 bases, the J end lost 8 bases, and 9 bases lay between the germline ends. In nucleotides, the CDR3 is TGTGCCAGTAGTATAGAAGGTCGAGGTACGCAGTATTTT. This translates into CASSIEGRGTQYF. Together with reference TRBV19 and TRBJ2-3, the CDR3 gives the full variable domain: DGGITQSPKYLFRKEGQNVTLSCEQNLNHDAMYWYRQDPGQGLRLIYYSQIVNDFQKGDIAEGYSVSREKKESFPLTVTSAQKNPTAFYLCASSIEGRGTQYFGPGTRLTVL.

The chain links TRBV6-4 to TRBJ2-3; 12 bases are shared with TRBD2. Germline lookup yields CDR1 MRHNA and CDR2 SNTAGT. This CDR3 has 15 residues. J gave up 4 bases and V 3 bases, and 2 bases lay outside the gene matches. Here the CDR3 reads CASSEGLAGSDTQYF. Here the CDR3 DNA reads TGTGCCAGCAGTGAAGGACTAGCGGGGTCAGATACGCAGTATTTT.

The chain employs TRBV5-6 and TRBJ1-4, with D perhaps TRBD1 (6 bases). The CDR3 runs to 16 residues. Germline V gives CDR1 SGHDT, CDR2 YYEEEE. The V end was cut by 0 bases, the J end by 8 bases, with 17 bases between. CDR3 protein: CASSLGTAGVNEKLFF. Written as DNA, the CDR3 is TGTGCCAGCAGCTTGGGAACGGCAGGGGTAAACGAAAAACTGTTTTTT.

Regarding this clone: This may be a read error, as it is one base from a much larger clone. Other DNA sequences in this sample translate to the same CDR3. The J gene is TRBJ2-7, the V gene TRBV25-1, with 12 positions matching TRBD2. CDR1 and CDR2 (germline): MGHDK, SYGVNS. The CDR3 consists of 14 residues. Trimming removed 4 bases from V and 7 bases from J; junction bases left unmatched: 5. CDR3 loop: CASSGTSGRREQYF. The CDR3 nucleotides read TGTGCCAGCAGTGGTACTAGCGGGAGGAGGGAGCAGTACTTC.

The chain uses TRBV11-3 and TRBJ2-6; TRBD1 matches at 10 bases. The V segment lost 4 bases and the J segment 0 bases; nucleotides outside the gene matches: 3. The CDR3 extends over 17 amino acids. CDR1 SGHNT and CDR2 YENEEA come from the germline V gene. The CDR3 spells CASSSGQGYSGANVLTF. The CDR3 coding sequence is TGTGCCAGCAGCTCGGGACAGGGGTACTCTGGGGCCAACGTCCTGACTTTC.

This clone was found once. This chain joins TRBV6-1 and TRBJ2-7, with 15 nucleotides matching TRBD2. Germline V CDR1 and CDR2: MNHNS, SASEGT. CDR3 length equals 20 residues. The J segment lost 4 bases and the V segment lost 2 bases, leaving 15 bases of the junction unmatched. The CDR3 is CASSEKSSGTSGGFIYEQYF. Here the CDR3 DNA reads TGTGCCAGCAGTGAAAAGAGTTCCGGGACTAGCGGGGGGTTCATATACGAGCAGTACTTC.

This rearrangement joins TRBV9 to TRBJ1-1; perhaps TRBD1 as D (5 bases). V lost 0 bases and J 3 bases, leaving 12 bases between the germline ends. This CDR3 is 15 amino acids long. Looked up from germline, CDR1 is SGDLS and CDR2 is YYNGEE. The CDR3 coding sequence is TGTGCCAGCAGCGTAGGTGGAGGGGCGGACACTGAAGCTTTCTTT. It translates to CASSVGGGADTEAFF.

The chain links TRBV3-1 (or the pseudogene TRBV3-2) to TRBJ2-2; possible D gene TRBD2, 6 bases. Trimming cost V 2 bases and J 7 bases, with 11 bases left between them. Looked up from germline, CDR1 is LGHDT and CDR2 is YNNKEL (reference sequence). This CDR3 is built from 14 residues. The DNA of the CDR3 is TGTGCCAGCAGCCAAAACCGGGGGTTCGGGGAGCTGTTTTTT. Translating gives CASSQNRGFGELFF.

The chain has TRBV5-1 and TRBJ2-3, with 14 bases fitting TRBD2. Germline V CDR1 and CDR2: SGHRS, YFSETQ. The CDR3 totals 16 residues. Trimming cost V 4 bases and J 1 base; bases outside gene matches: 2. This chain's CDR3 is CASSRGLAGGTDTQYF. Written as DNA, the CDR3 is TGCGCCAGCAGCCGGGGACTAGCGGGGGGCACAGATACGCAGTATTTT.

This chain uses TRBV25-1 with TRBJ2-6; D remains ambiguous. Trimming pared 7 bases from V and 0 bases from J, leaving 7 bases between. Germline CDR1 and CDR2: MGHDK and SYGVNS. The CDR3 runs to 14 residues. Here the CDR3 reads CASNPGSGANVLTF. As DNA, the CDR3 is TGTGCCAGCAATCCGGGCTCTGGGGCCAACGTCCTGACTTTC.

The rearrangement joins TRBV30 to TRBJ2-7, with a possible D match to TRBD1 (5 bases). Germline CDR1 is GTSNPN and CDR2 is SVGIG (reference sequence). CDR3 size: 12 residues. V was clipped by 4 bases and J by 5 bases, with 12 bases between them. For the CDR3, the DNA is TGTGCCTGGACCGACGACAGACACGAGCAGTACTTC. Protein: CAWTDDRHEQYF.

The chain recombines TRBV5-1 with TRBJ2-3; 8 nucleotides match TRBD2. Germline V gene data show CDR1 as SGHRS and CDR2 as YFSETQ. The CDR3 sequence is 15 residues long. V lost 3 bases, J lost 4 bases, and 7 bases stayed unmatched. CDR3 bases: TGCGCCAGCAGCTCGGGAGGGCAGCGCGCAGATACGCAGTATTTT. Amino acids: CASSSGGQRADTQYF.